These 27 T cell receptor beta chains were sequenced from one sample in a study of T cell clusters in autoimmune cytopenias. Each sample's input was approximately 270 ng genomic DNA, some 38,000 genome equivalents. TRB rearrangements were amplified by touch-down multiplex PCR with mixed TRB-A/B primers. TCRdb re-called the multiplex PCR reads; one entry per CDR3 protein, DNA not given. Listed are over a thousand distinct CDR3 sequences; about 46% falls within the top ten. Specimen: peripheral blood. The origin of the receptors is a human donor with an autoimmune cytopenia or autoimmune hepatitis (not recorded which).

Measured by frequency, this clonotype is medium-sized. The CDR3 sequence: CATSLAPRQISYEQYF. The chain recombines TRBV15 with TRBJ2-7; the TCRdb call, TRBD2, lacks DNA for checking. This CDR3 has 16 residues. Per the germline V gene, CDR1 is LNHNV and CDR2 is YYDKDF (reference sequence).

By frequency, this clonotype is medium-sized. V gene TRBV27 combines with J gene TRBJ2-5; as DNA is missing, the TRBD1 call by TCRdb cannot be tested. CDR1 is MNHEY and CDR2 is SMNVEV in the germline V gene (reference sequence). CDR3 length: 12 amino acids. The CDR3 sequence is CASGGGRETQYF.

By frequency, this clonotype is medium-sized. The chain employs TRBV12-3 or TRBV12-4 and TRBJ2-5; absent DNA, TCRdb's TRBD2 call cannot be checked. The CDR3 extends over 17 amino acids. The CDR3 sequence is CASSPGLASEGGETQYF.

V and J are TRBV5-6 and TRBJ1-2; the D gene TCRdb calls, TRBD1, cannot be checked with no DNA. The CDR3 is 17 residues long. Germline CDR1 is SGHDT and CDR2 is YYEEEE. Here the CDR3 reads CASSLLGQGSPKLSYTF.

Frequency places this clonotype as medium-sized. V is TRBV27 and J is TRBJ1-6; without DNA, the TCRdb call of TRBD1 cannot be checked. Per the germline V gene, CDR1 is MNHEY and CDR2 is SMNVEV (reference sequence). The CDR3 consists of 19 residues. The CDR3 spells CASSVRKGTGTLYNSPLHF.

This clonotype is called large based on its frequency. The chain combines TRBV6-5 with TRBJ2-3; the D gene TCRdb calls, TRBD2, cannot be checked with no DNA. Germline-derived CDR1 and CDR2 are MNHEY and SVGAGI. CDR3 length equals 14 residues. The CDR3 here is CASSPRGLTDTQYF.

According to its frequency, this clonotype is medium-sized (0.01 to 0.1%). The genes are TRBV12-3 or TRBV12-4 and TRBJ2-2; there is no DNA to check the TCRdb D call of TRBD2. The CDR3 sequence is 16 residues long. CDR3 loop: CASSSWTSGSTGELFF.

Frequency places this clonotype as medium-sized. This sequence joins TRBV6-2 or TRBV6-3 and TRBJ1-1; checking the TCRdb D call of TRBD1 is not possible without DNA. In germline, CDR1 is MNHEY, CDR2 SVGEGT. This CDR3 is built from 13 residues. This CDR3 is CASTEGHDTEAFF.

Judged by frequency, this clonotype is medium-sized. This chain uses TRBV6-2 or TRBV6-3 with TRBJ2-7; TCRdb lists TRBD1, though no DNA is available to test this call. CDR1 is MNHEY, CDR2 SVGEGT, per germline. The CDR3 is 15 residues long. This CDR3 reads CAIGEVGQLSYEQYF.

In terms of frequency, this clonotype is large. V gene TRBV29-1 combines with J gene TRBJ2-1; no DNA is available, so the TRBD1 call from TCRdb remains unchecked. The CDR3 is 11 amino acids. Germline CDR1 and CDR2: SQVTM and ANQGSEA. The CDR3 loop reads CSSRTANEQFF.

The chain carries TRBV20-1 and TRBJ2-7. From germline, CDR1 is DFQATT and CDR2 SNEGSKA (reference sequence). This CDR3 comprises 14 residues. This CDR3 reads CSARDLRQNYEQYF.

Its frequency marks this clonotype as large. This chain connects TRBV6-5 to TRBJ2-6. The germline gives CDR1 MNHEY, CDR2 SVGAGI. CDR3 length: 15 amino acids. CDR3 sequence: CASRPVEAGANVLTF.

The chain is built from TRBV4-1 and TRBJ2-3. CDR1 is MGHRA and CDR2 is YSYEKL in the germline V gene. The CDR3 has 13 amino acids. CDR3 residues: CASSQVRTDTQYF.

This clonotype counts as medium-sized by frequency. CDR3 region: CAWSVVQDTEAFF. This rearrangement joins TRBV30 to TRBJ1-1. The CDR3 is 13 amino acids. The germline V gene encodes CDR1 GTSNPN and CDR2 SVGIG (reference sequence).

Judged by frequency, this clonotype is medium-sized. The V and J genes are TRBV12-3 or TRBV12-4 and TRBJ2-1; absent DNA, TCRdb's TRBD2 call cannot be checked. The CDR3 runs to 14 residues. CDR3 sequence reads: CASSSGGPYNEQFF.

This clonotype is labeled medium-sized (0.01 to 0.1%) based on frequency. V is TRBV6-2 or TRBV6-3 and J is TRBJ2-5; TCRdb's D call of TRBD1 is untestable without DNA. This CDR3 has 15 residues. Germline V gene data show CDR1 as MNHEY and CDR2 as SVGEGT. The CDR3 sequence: CASSYPGQRQETQYF.

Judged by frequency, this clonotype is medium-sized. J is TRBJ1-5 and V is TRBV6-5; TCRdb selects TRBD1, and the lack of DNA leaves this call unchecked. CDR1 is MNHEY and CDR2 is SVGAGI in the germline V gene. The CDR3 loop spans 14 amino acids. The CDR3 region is CASSRSPGDQPQHF.

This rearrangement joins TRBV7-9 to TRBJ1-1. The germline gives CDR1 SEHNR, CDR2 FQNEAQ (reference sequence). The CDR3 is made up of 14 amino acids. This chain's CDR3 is CASSPDSLVTEAFF.

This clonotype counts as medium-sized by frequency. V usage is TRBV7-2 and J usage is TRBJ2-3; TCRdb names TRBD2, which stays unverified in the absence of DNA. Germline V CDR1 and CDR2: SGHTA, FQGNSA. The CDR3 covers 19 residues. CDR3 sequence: CASSVPDQGLAGGGYTQYF.

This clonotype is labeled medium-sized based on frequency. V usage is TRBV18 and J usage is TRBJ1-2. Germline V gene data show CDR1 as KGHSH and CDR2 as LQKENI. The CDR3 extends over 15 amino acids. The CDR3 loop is CASSPPQEVFYGYTF.

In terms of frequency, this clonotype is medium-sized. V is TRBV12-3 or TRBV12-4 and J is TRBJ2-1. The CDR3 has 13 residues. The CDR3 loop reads CASSSDLYNEQFF.

The CDR3 region is CSAPTVGGRGYTF. The V gene is TRBV20-1, the J gene TRBJ1-2; TCRdb indicates TRBD1, and absent DNA this call remains unverified. Germline V gene sequence: CDR1 DFQATT, CDR2 SNEGSKA (reference sequence). The CDR3 loop spans 13 amino acids.

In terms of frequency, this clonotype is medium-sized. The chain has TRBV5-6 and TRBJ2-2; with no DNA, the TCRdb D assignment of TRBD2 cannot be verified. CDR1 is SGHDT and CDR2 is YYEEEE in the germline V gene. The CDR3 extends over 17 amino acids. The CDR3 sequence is CASSPLAGGPDTGELFF.

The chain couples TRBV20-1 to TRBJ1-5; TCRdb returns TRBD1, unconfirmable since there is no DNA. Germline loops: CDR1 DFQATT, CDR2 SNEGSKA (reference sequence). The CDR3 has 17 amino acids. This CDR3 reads CSARDRLRQGGNQPQHF.

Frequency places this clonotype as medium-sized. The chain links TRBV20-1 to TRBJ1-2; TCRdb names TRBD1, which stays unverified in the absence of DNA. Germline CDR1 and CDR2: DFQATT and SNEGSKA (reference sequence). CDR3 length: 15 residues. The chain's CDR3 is CSAYRTGEANYGYTF.

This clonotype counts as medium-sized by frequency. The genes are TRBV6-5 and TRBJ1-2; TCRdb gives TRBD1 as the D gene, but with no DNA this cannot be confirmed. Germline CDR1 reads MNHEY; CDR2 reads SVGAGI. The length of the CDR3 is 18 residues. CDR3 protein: CASSSQGGQGQFNYGYTF.

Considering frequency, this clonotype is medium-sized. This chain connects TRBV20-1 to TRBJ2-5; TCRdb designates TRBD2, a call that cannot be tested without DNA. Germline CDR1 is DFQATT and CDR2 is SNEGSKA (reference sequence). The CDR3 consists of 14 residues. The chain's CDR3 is CSASVTSVGETQYF.